This T cell receptor (beta chain) is from a study of T cell clonotyping in hematopoietic cell transplantation. Study-level points and caveats: Recipient TCR diversity dropped after transplant; expanded clonotypes rose from day 30 to 180.

As concerns this clone: The antigen remains unidentified.

The germline V gene encodes CDR1 SEHNR and CDR2 FQNEAQ (reference sequence). The CDR3 is made up of 13 amino acids. With 3 bases removed from V and 4 bases from J, the gap between germline ends came to 9 bases. Some clones are missing from TCRdb's copy, which holds only in-frame ones; the method was immunoSEQ multiplex PCR. The sample yields about 16,000 clones, approximately 85% seen once. The receptor was derived from a middle-aged woman in good health. Some clones in this sample may be carry-over from other donors' samples. The sequenced sample was peripheral blood mononuclear cells. V usage is TRBV7-9 and J usage is TRBJ1-1; D perhaps matches TRBD1 (5 bases). CDR3 sequence reads: CASSLSRVTEAFF. DNA for the CDR3: TGTGCCAGCAGCTTGTCCAGGGTCACTGAAGCTTTCTTT.